The 4 T cell receptor beta chains listed next were all sequenced from one sample in a study of T-cell memory formation after mild COVID-19. Via MiXCR, TCRdb re-called the 5' RACE reads, giving one row per CDR3 protein. The sample shows hundreds of thousands of distinct CDR3 sequences, about a fifth of them seen only once. Sequencing input: PBMCs or a T cell subset sorted from them (not recorded which). These receptors were collected from an adult woman who had mild COVID-19 (a few samples of this study predate the infection). Cell type and time point are not known.

The rearrangement joins TRBV6-5 to TRBJ1-1, with 7 bases aligning to TRBD1. The CDR3 is 16 amino acids. V lost 0 bases, J lost 7 bases, and 11 bases stayed unmatched. Germline V CDR1 and CDR2: MNHEY, SVGAGI. CDR3 amino acids: CASSYSGGARFGEAFF. The CDR3 nucleotides read TGTGCCAGCAGTTACTCAGGGGGCGCAAGGTTTGGTGAAGCTTTCTTT.

The table lists this clonotype with many counts. V usage is TRBV6-2 or TRBV6-3 and J usage is TRBJ1-2; D ambiguous. The germline V gene encodes CDR1 MNHEY and CDR2 SVGEGT. V gave up 2 bases and J gave up 4 bases, with 11 bases separating them. CDR3 length: 14 residues. CDR3 bases: TGTGCCAGCAGTTACGGGGAGGCAGCCTATGGCTACACCTTC. It codes for CASSYGEAAYGYTF.

This clonotype was found many times. The CDR3 DNA sequence: TGTGCCAGCAGCTTCTACAGGGGGTCTTACAATGAGCAGTTCTTC. Translation: CASSFYRGSYNEQFF. The gene calls are TRBV5-5 and TRBJ2-1; 8 bases match TRBD1. Trimming at V came to 2 bases and at J to 4 bases, leaving 5 bases not matched to a gene. The CDR3 length is 15 residues. Germline lookup yields CDR1 SGHKS and CDR2 YYEKEE (reference sequence).

The sample holds many counts of this clonotype. This rearrangement joins TRBV6-5 to TRBJ1-5; maybe TRBD1 (6 bases). V gave up 6 bases and J gave up 6 bases, with 15 bases separating them. The germline V gene encodes CDR1 MNHEY and CDR2 SVGAGI. The CDR3 is made up of 14 amino acids. The CDR3 DNA follows: TGTGCCAGCAGACCTAAAACAGGGATTCAGCCCCAGCATTTT. Amino acids: CASRPKTGIQPQHF.